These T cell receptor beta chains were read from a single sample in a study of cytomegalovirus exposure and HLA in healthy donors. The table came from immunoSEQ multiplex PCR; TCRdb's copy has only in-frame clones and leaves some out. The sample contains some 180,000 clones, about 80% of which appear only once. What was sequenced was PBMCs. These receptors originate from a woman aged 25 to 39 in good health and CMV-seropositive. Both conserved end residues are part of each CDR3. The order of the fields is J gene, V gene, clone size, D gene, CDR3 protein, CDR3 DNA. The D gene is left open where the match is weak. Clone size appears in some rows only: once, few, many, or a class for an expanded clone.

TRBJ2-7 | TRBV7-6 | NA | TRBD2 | CASSLSPAGGPSEQYF | TGTGCCAGCAGCTTAAGCCCAGCGGGAGGGCCCAGCGAGCAGTACTTC
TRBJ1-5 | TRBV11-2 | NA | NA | CASSLNTGLRQPQHF | TGTGCCAGCAGCTTAAACACAGGGCTTAGGCAGCCCCAGCATTTT
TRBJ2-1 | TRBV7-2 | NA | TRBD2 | CASSLMGRREGADEQFF | TGTGCCAGCAGCTTAATGGGACGGCGGGAGGGCGCGGATGAGCAGTTCTTC
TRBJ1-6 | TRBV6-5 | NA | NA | CASTRSGSPLHF | TGTGCCAGCACTCGTTCGGGTTCACCCCTCCACTTT
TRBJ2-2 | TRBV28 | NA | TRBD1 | CASADRGLDTGELFF | TGTGCCAGCGCGGACAGGGGTCTGGACACCGGGGAGCTGTTTTTT
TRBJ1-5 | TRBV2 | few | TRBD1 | CASSGMDRGIGQPQHF | TGTGCCAGCAGTGGCATGGACAGGGGTATAGGTCAGCCCCAGCATTTT
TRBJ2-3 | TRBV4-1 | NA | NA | CASSQEGRIDTQYF | TGCGCCAGCAGCCAAGAGGGGAGGATCGATACGCAGTATTTT
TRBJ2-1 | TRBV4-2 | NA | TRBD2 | CASSQAGLAGGPKYNEQFF | TGTGCCAGCAGCCAAGCCGGACTAGCGGGAGGGCCGAAGTACAATGAGCAGTTCTTC
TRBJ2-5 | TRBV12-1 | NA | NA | CASTRGTQYF | TGTGCCAGCACTCGGGGGACCCAGTACTTC
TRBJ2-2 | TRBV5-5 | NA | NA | CASSLGALDANTGELFF | TGTGCCAGCAGCTTGGGGGCGCTTGATGCGAACACCGGGGAGCTGTTTTTT
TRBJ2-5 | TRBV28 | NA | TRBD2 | CASSNRGGGREETQYF | TGTGCCAGCAGTAACCGGGGGGGCGGTAGGGAAGAGACCCAGTACTTC
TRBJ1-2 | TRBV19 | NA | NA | CASTAGAFDLSYGYTF | TGTGCCAGTACAGCAGGGGCCTTTGACCTAAGCTATGGCTACACCTTC
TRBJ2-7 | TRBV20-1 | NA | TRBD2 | CSASGGSQQYF | TGCAGTGCGAGCGGGGGGTCGCAGCAGTACTTC
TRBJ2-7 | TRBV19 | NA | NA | CASRRSTDPSYEQYF | TGTGCCAGTCGTAGAAGTACAGATCCCAGCTACGAGCAGTACTTC
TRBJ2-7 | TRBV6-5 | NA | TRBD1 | CATVSTGYEQYF | TGTGCCACCGTCTCGACAGGGTATGAGCAGTACTTC
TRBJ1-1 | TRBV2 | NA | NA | CASSRNRGTEAFF | TGTGCCAGCAGTCGGAATCGGGGTACTGAAGCTTTCTTT
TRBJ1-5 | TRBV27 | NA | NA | CASSPQTAQPQHF | TGTGCCAGCAGTCCCCAGACAGCGCAGCCCCAGCATTTT
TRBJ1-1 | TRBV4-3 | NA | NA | CASSSTGLNTEAFF | TGCGCCAGCAGCTCTACGGGTTTGAACACTGAAGCTTTCTTT
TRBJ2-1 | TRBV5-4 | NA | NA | CASSSLGTVSYNEQFF | TGTGCCAGCAGCTCACTCGGAACAGTCTCCTACAATGAGCAGTTCTTC
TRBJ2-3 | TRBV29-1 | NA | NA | CSVEGRGQLSTDTQYF | TGCAGCGTTGAAGGAAGAGGACAGTTGAGCACAGATACGCAGTATTTT
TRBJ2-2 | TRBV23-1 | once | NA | CASSPNTGELFF | TGCGCCAGCAGTCCTAACACCGGGGAGCTGTTTTTT
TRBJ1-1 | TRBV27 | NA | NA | CASSLGGRSEEAFF | TGTGCCAGCAGTTTAGGGGGCCGCTCAGAAGAAGCTTTCTTT
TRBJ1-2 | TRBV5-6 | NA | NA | CASSLWGPPWGYTF | TGTGCCAGCAGCTTATGGGGCCCTCCCTGGGGCTACACCTTC
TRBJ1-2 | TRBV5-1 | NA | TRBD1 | CASSTRDRGPDGYTF | TGCGCCAGCAGCACCCGGGACAGGGGCCCCGATGGCTACACCTTC
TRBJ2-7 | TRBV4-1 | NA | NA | CASSQEDRPTYEQYF | TGCGCCAGCAGCCAAGAGGACAGACCGACCTACGAGCAGTACTTC
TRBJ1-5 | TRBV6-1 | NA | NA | CASSGIDSRNQPQHF | TGTGCCAGCAGTGGGATTGACAGCCGCAATCAGCCCCAGCATTTT
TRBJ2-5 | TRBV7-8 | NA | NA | CASSHISGTQYF | TGTGCCAGCAGCCACATCAGCGGGACCCAGTACTTC
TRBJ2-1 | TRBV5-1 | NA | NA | CASSLGGNEQFF | TGCGCCAGCAGCTTGGGAGGGAATGAGCAGTTCTTC
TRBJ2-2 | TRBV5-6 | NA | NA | CASSLWGLPNTGELFF | TGTGCCAGCAGCTTGTGGGGACTCCCGAACACCGGGGAGCTGTTTTTT
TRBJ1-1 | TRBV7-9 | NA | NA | CASSLVEGTEAFF | TGTGCCAGCAGCTTGGTGGAGGGCACTGAAGCTTTCTTT
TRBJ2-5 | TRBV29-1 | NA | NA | CSAAATITLETQYF | TGCAGCGCCGCAGCGACGATAACCTTAGAGACCCAGTACTTC
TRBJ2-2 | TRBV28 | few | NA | CASSRGATGELFF | TGTGCCAGCAGCCGTGGAGCCACCGGGGAGCTGTTTTTT
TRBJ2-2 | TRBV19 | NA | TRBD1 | CASSARQGAGELFF | TGTGCCAGTAGTGCCCGCCAGGGGGCTGGGGAGCTGTTTTTT
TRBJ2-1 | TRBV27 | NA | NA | CASSAGRRHEQFF | TGTGCCAGCAGTGCGGGACGCCGTCATGAGCAGTTCTTC
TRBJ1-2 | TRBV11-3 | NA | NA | CASSLGSGNGYTF | TGTGCCAGCAGCTTAGGATCGGGAAATGGCTACACCTTC
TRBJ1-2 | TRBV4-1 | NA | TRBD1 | CASSHRLGTATNYGYTF | TGCGCCAGCAGCCACCGTTTGGGGACAGCAACTAACTATGGCTACACCTTC
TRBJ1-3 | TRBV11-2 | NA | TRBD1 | CASSAGTAISGNTIYF | TGTGCCAGCAGCGCGGGGACAGCCATCTCTGGAAACACCATATATTTT
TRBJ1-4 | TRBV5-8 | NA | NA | CASGLEVSHATNEKLFF | TGTGCCAGCGGCTTAGAGGTTTCCCACGCAACTAATGAAAAACTGTTTTTT
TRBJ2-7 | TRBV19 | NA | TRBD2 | CASSPGTSPSYEQYF | TGTGCCAGTAGTCCTGGGACTAGCCCTTCCTACGAGCAGTACTTC
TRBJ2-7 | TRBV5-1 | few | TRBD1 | CASSLEGQGANEQYF | TGCGCCAGCAGCTTGGAGGGACAGGGGGCCAACGAGCAGTACTTC
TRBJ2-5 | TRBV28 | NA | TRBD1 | CASSSSGGGETQYF | TGTGCCAGCAGTTCCTCAGGGGGCGGAGAGACCCAGTACTTC
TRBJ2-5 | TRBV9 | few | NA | CASSVTGLQETQYF | TGTGCCAGCAGCGTCACAGGGCTACAAGAGACCCAGTACTTC
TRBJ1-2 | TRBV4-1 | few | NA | CASSPSPGGKDGYTF | TGCGCCAGCAGCCCCTCCCCGGGGGGTAAGGATGGCTACACCTTC
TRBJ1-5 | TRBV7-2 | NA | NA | CASSSGRNQPQHF | TGTGCCAGCAGCTCCGGGAGGAATCAGCCCCAGCATTTT
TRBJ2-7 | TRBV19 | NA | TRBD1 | CASSRAGTGSYEQYF | TGTGCCAGTAGTAGAGCCGGGACAGGATCCTACGAGCAGTACTTC
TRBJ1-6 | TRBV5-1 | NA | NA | CASSVTGNSPLHF | TGCGCCAGCAGCGTGACAGGTAATTCACCCCTCCACTTT
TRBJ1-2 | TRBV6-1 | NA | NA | CASSDPGGTEGYTF | TGTGCCAGCAGTGATCCCGGGGGTACGGAAGGCTACACCTTC
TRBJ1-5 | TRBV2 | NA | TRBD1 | CASRTTGDNQPQHF | TGTGCCAGCAGGACGACAGGGGACAATCAGCCCCAGCATTTT